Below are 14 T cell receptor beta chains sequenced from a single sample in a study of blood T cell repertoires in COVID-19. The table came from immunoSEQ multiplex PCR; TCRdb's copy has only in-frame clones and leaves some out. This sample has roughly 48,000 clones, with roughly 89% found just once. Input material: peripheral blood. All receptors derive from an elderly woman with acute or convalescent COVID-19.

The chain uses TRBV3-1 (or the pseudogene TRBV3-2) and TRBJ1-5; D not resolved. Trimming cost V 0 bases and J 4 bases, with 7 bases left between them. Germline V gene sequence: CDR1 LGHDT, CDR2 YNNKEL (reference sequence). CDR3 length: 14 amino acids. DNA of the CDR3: TGTGCCAGCAGCCAAGATACAGCTAATCAGCCCCAGCATTTT. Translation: CASSQDTANQPQHF.

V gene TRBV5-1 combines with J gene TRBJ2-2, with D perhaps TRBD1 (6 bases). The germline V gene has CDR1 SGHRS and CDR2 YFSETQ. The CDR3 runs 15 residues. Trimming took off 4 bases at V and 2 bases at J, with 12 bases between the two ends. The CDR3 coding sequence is TGCGCCAGCAGCATCCTGGACAGAAACACCGGGGAGCTGTTTTTT. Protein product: CASSILDRNTGELFF.

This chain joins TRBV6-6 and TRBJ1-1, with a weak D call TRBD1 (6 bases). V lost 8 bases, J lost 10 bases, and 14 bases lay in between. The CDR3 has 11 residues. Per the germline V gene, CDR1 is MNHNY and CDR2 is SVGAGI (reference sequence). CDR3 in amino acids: CASGQGFGAFF. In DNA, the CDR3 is TGTGCCAGCGGGCAGGGGTTCGGAGCTTTCTTT.

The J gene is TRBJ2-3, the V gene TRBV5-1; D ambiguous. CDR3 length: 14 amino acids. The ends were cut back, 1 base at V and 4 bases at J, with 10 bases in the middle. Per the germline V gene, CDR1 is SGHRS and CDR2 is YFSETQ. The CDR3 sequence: CASSLNSAADTQYF. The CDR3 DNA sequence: TGCGCCAGCAGCTTGAACTCGGCGGCAGATACGCAGTATTTT.

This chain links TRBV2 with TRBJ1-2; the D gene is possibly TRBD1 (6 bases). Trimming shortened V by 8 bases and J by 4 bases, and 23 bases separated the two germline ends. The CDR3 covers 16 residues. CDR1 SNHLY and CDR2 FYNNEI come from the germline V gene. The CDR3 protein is CASVRGRGTQTYGYTF. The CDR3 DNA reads TGTGCCAGCGTGAGGGGCAGGGGAACACAAACCTATGGCTACACCTTC.

The DNA of the CDR3 is TGTGCCTGGAGTGTACAAGAGGACAGGGGTGAAAAACTGTTTTTT. This encodes CAWSVQEDRGEKLFF. The chain is built from TRBV30 and TRBJ1-4; 9 positions match TRBD1. The germline V gene has CDR1 GTSNPN and CDR2 SVGIG (reference sequence). This CDR3 is built from 15 residues. V shed 0 bases and J 7 bases; nucleotides not matched to a gene: 6.

CDR3 region: CASSERNRDTEAFF. For the CDR3, the DNA is TGTGCCAGCAGTGAGAGGAACCGGGACACTGAAGCTTTCTTT. This chain uses TRBV2 with TRBJ1-1; D is unclear. Germline V gene sequence: CDR1 SNHLY, CDR2 FYNNEI. V was shortened by 3 bases and J by 3 bases, with 11 bases between the two germline ends. The CDR3 is 14 residues long.

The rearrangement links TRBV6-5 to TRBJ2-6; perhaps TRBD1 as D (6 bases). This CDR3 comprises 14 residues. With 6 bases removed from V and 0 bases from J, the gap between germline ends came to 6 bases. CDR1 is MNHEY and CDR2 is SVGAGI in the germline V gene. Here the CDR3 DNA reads TGTGCCAGCAGACAGGGCTCTGGGGCCAACGTCCTGACTTTC. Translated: CASRQGSGANVLTF.

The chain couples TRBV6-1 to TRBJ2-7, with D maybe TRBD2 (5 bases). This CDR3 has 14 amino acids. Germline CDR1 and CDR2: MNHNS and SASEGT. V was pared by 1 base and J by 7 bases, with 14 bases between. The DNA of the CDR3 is TGTGCCAGCAGTGAAGAAAGTCGAGGGAGAGAGCAGTACGTC. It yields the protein CASSEESRGREQYV.

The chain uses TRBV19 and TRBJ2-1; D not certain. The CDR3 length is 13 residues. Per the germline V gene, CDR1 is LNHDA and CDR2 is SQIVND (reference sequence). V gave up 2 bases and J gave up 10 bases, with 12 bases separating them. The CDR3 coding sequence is TGTGCCAGTAGTATAAGCCTGCGGCGGGAGCAGTTCTTC. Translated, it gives CASSISLRREQFF.

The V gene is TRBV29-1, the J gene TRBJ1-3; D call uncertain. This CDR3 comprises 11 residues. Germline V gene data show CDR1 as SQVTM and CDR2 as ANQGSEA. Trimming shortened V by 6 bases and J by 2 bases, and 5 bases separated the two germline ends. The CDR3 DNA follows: TGCAGCGTGAACACTGGAAACACCATATATTTT. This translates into CSVNTGNTIYF. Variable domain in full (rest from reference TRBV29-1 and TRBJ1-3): SAVISQKPSRDICQRGTSLTIQCQVDSQVTMMFWYRQQPGQSLTLIATANQGSEATYESGFVIDKFPISRPNLTFSTLTVSNMSPEDSSIYLCSVNTGNTIYFGEGSWLTVV.

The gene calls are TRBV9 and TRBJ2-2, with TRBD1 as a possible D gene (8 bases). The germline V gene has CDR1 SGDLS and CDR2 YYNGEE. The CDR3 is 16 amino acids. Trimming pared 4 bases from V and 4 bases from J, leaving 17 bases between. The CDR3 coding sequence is TGTGCCAGCAGCCACAGGGGGGGAGAGGGCACCGGGGAGCTGTTTTTT. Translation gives CASSHRGGEGTGELFF.

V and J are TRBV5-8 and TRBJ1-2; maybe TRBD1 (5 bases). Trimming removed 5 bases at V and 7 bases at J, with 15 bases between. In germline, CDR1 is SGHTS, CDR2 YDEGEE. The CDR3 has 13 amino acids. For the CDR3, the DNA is TGTGCCAGCAGAACCCTCAGGGCCGGTGGCTACACCTTC. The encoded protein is CASRTLRAGGYTF. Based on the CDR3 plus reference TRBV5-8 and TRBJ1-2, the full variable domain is EAGVTQSPTHLIKTRGQQATLRCSPISGHTSVYWYQQALGLGLQFLLWYDEGEERNRGNFPPRFSGRQFPNYSSELNVNALELEDSALYLCASRTLRAGGYTFGSGTRLTVV.

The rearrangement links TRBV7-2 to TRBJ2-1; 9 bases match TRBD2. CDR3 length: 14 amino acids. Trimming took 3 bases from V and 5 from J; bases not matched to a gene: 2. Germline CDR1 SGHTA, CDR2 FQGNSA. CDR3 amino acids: CASSLGLANNEQFF. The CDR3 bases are TGTGCCAGCAGCTTGGGACTAGCAAACAATGAGCAGTTCTTC. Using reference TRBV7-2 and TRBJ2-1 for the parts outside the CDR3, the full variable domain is GAGVSQSPSNKVTEKGKDVELRCDPISGHTALYWYRQSLGQGLEFLIYFQGNSAPDKSGLPSDRFSAERTGGSVSTLTIQRTQQEDSAVYLCASSLGLANNEQFFGPGTRLTVL.